These T cell receptor beta chains were read from a single sample in a study of cytotoxic CD8 clonotypes in ibrutinib-treated CLL. Sequencing was performed with immunoSEQ multiplex PCR; in TCRdb, only in-frame clones are kept and a portion is missing. This sample has 130,000 or so clones, with roughly 77% found just once. The sample was PBMCs, taken after 12 months of ibrutinib treatment. The receptors were gathered from a human donor with chronic lymphocytic leukemia. Each CDR3 is given with its conserved first and last residue. The D gene is left open where the match is weak. Size values are once, few and many counts, or a class for expanded clones, and some rows have none.

abundance,v_gene,j_gene,d_gene,CDR3nt,CDR3aa
.,TRBV19,TRBJ2-1,TRBD2,TGTGCCAGTAGTACTCAACTAGCGGGAGCTTTAGATGAGCAGTTCTTC,CASSTQLAGALDEQFF
.,TRBV4-2,TRBJ1-4,TRBD1,TGTGCCAGCAGCCACGGACAGGGGGCAGTTAATGAAAAACTGTTTTTT,CASSHGQGAVNEKLFF
.,TRBV11-1,TRBJ2-1,.,TGTGCCAGCAGCTTAGCGATCCTTTGGGGCGCAGCCTACAATGAGCAGTTCTTC,CASSLAILWGAAYNEQFF
.,TRBV7-6,TRBJ2-7,TRBD2,TGTGCCAGCAGTGAGACTAGCGGGGGATCCTACGAGCAGTACTTC,CASSETSGGSYEQYF
medium-sized,TRBV7-2,TRBJ2-7,.,TGTGCCAGCAGCGAGACAGGTTACTACGAGCAGTACTTC,CASSETGYYEQYF
few,TRBV5-6,TRBJ1-3,.,TGTGCCAGCAGCTTCCGTGGAAACACCATATATTTT,CASSFRGNTIYF
.,TRBV7-6,TRBJ2-7,.,TGTGCCAGCAGCTTAAGCACAGACTACGAGCAGTACTTC,CASSLSTDYEQYF
.,TRBV2,TRBJ2-1,TRBD2,TGTGCCAGCAGTGAGCGGGGGGTGTTCTCCTACAATGAGCAGTTCTTC,CASSERGVFSYNEQFF
.,TRBV9,TRBJ1-1,.,TGTGCCAGCAGCGTTACAGCTAACACTGAAGCTTTCTTT,CASSVTANTEAFF
.,TRBV18,TRBJ2-7,.,TGTGCCAGCTCACCACCTAACAGGGCAGCCCGAGGGGGCTACGAGCAGTACTTC,CASSPPNRAARGGYEQYF
few,TRBV2,TRBJ1-4,TRBD1,TGTGCCAGCGTACAGGGGGCGGGTGAAAAACTGTTTTTT,CASVQGAGEKLFF
.,TRBV11-3,TRBJ1-2,TRBD1,TGTGCCGGACATCTAATTGGGCAGGGGGCCCATGGCTACACCTTC,CAGHLIGQGAHGYTF
.,TRBV5-1,TRBJ1-1,.,TGCGCCAGCAGCTTGGGTCTGAACACTGAAGCTTTCTTT,CASSLGLNTEAFF
.,TRBV19,TRBJ2-3,.,TGTGCCAGTAGTATGCTGGCGGGAACTAGCACAGATACGCAGTATTTT,CASSMLAGTSTDTQYF
.,TRBV18,TRBJ2-7,TRBD1,TGTGCCAGCTCGCCCGGACAGGGCCGTGAGCAGTACTTC,CASSPGQGREQYF
.,TRBV30,TRBJ2-5,.,TGTGCCTGGAGCCCCGGGACTGACGTTCCCCAGTACTTC,CAWSPGTDVPQYF
.,TRBV5-6,TRBJ2-1,TRBD2,TGTGCCAGCAGCTTGGAATGGTGGCGGGGGGGCAACAATGAGCAGTTCTTC,CASSLEWWRGGNNEQFF
.,TRBV7-9,TRBJ2-5,.,TGTGCCAGCAGCTCCAAAACAGGGCTTCAAGAGACCCAGTACTTC,CASSSKTGLQETQYF
.,TRBV5-1,TRBJ1-2,.,TGCGCCAGCAGCTCCGACAGGCTTGGCTACACCTTC,CASSSDRLGYTF
once,TRBV5-1,TRBJ2-2,.,TGCGCCAGCAGCTTGGATTTTCTGATCACCGGGGAGCTGTTTTTT,CASSLDFLITGELFF
.,TRBV9,TRBJ2-2,.,TGTGCCAGCAGCGTAAGGTCCGGCACCGGGGAGCTGTTTTTT,CASSVRSGTGELFF
.,TRBV2,TRBJ2-5,.,TGTGCCAGCAGAGCAGGGGGGACCGCAGAGACCCAGTACTTC,CASRAGGTAETQYF
.,TRBV7-9,TRBJ1-5,.,TGTGCCAGCAGCTTAGAAGGGCCCAATCAGCCCCAGCATTTT,CASSLEGPNQPQHF
.,TRBV6-5,TRBJ2-7,.,TGTGCCAGCAGTGTGGTCTCTGCCTACGAGCAGTACTTC,CASSVVSAYEQYF
.,TRBV19,TRBJ2-1,.,TGTGCCAGTAGTATATACGGGCCGACCTACAATGAGCAGTTCTTC,CASSIYGPTYNEQFF
.,TRBV5-1,TRBJ1-6,.,TGCGCCAGCACAGAAACAGCTAACTATAATTCACCCCTCCACTTT,CASTETANYNSPLHF
.,TRBV9,TRBJ2-1,TRBD1,TGTGCCAGCAGCCCCTCAGGACAGGGATACAATGAGCAGTTCTTC,CASSPSGQGYNEQFF
many,TRBV7-6,TRBJ1-5,.,TGTGCCAGCAGCTTAGCGGACAATCAGCCCCAGCATTTT,CASSLADNQPQHF
.,TRBV4-3,TRBJ1-1,TRBD1,TGCGCCAGCAGCCAAGACTCCGGGACAGTGAACACTGAAGCTTTCTTT,CASSQDSGTVNTEAFF
.,TRBV28,TRBJ1-1,TRBD1,TGTGCCAGCAGCCGTCCGGGACAGTGGGGCACTGAAGCTTTCTTT,CASSRPGQWGTEAFF
.,TRBV18,TRBJ1-3,.,TGTGCCAGCTCACCACTCCAGGGGCACGACACCATATATTTT,CASSPLQGHDTIYF
.,TRBV5-1,TRBJ2-4,TRBD2,TGCGCCAGCAGCGGGGGACTAGCGGACGGAGCCAAAAACATTCAGTACTTC,CASSGGLADGAKNIQYF
.,TRBV6-4,TRBJ2-3,TRBD2,TGTGCCAGCAGACACACGACTAGCGGGGGGCCTCACTCGGTCACAGATACGCAGTATTTT,CASRHTTSGGPHSVTDTQYF
.,TRBV7-6,TRBJ2-5,TRBD1,TGTGCCAGCAGCTCTGGACAGGGAAAGACCCAGTACTTC,CASSSGQGKTQYF
.,TRBV7-2,TRBJ1-1,.,TGTGCCAGCAGCTTGACAGCGAACACTGAAGCTTTCTTT,CASSLTANTEAFF
.,TRBV2,TRBJ1-5,TRBD1,TGTGCCAGCACCGGGACAGGGGGCAATCAGCCCCAGCATTTT,CASTGTGGNQPQHF
.,TRBV27,TRBJ1-6,.,TGTGCCAGCAGTTTATGGGGGGACAATTCACCCCTCCACTTT,CASSLWGDNSPLHF
.,TRBV28,TRBJ1-5,TRBD1,TGTGCCAGCAGCCAGTACAGGGGTGGCAATCAGCCCCAGCATTTT,CASSQYRGGNQPQHF
.,TRBV4-3,TRBJ1-1,.,TGCGCCAGCAGCCCCGGGATCGCCACTGAAGCTTTCTTT,CASSPGIATEAFF
.,TRBV14,TRBJ2-7,TRBD2,TGTGCCAGCACCTTAGCGGGAGGCTACGAGCAGTACTTC,CASTLAGGYEQYF
.,TRBV5-1,TRBJ2-7,TRBD1,TGCGCCAGCAGCTTAGAATCAGGGGGCTACGACGAGCAGTACTTC,CASSLESGGYDEQYF
.,TRBV7-2,TRBJ2-7,.,TGTGCCAGCAGCTTGGGGTTGGTTCAGGGGTCCTACGAGCAGTACTTC,CASSLGLVQGSYEQYF
.,TRBV25-1,TRBJ2-1,.,TGTGCCAGCAGTGAATATGGGGATAGTCTGTTCTTC,CASSEYGDSLFF
.,TRBV11-3,TRBJ1-2,.,TGTGCCAGCAGCTTAGAGGGGAACTATGGCTACACCTTC,CASSLEGNYGYTF
.,TRBV7-8,TRBJ2-5,TRBD2,TGTGCCAGCAGCACAACTAGCGGGACCCCTAAGACCCAGTACTTC,CASSTTSGTPKTQYF
.,TRBV19,TRBJ2-7,.,TGTGCCAGTAGTATAGGTCGAGGGGACTACGAGCAGTACTTC,CASSIGRGDYEQYF
.,TRBV20-1,TRBJ1-3,.,TGCAGTGCTAGAGTTGCGAACACCATATATTTT,CSARVANTIYF
few,TRBV5-1,TRBJ2-3,.,TGCGCCAGCAGCTTGGGGGGGGCCGTAGGAGATACGCAGTATTTT,CASSLGGAVGDTQYF
.,TRBV6-5,TRBJ1-1,TRBD1,TGTGCCAGCAGAGACAGGGCCATGAACACTGAAGCTTTCTTT,CASRDRAMNTEAFF
.,TRBV12-5,TRBJ2-1,.,TGTGCTAGTGGTTTGGTACGGCGTGGGGGAGAGGAGCAGTTCTTC,CASGLVRRGGEEQFF
.,TRBV25-1,TRBJ2-5,.,TGTGCCAGCAGTAAGGTGGTGAACACCCAGTACTTC,CASSKVVNTQYF
.,TRBV28,TRBJ2-1,.,TGTGCCAGCAGTCAAATTCTAGTATATGAGCAGTTCTTC,CASSQILVYEQFF
few,TRBV28,TRBJ1-2,.,TGTGCCAGCGCGGTGCATGGTGGCTACACCTTC,CASAVHGGYTF
.,TRBV13,TRBJ1-1,.,TGTGCCAGCAGAGCCACAAGGGGGGACGGGGTAATGAACACTGAAGCTTTCTTT,CASRATRGDGVMNTEAFF
.,TRBV6-6,TRBJ2-7,.,TGTGCCAGCACGACCTCCTACGAGCAGTACTTC,CASTTSYEQYF
.,TRBV5-5,TRBJ2-1,.,TGTGCCAGCAGCTTCCCCTCGAATGATCGGGAGCAGTTCTTC,CASSFPSNDREQFF
few,TRBV2,TRBJ2-7,TRBD1,TGTGCCAGCAGGGGTGACAGGGTACGGGGCGAGCAGTACTTC,CASRGDRVRGEQYF
few,TRBV7-2,TRBJ1-5,.,TGTGCCAGCAGCTCCAACGGTCAGCCCCAGCATTTT,CASSSNGQPQHF
.,TRBV5-1,TRBJ2-7,.,TGCGCCAGCAGCTTGACCGGGGGCAGGTCCTACGAGCAGTACTTC,CASSLTGGRSYEQYF
few,TRBV10-3,TRBJ1-6,.,TGTGCCATCAGTGAAGAAGGCGATCAGGGAAATTCACCCCTCCACTTT,CAISEEGDQGNSPLHF